Sequencing of this TCR beta chain was carried out in a study of cytomegalovirus exposure and HLA in healthy donors. Overall study findings and caveats: Most CMV-associated TCR beta chains were later found to appear HLA-restricted. 87-base-pair reads could not separate some V segments, including TRBV6-2 and TRBV6-3.

As to this clone: Antigen unknown.

Both 60 Vbeta primers and 13 Jbeta primers went into the PCR. Repertoires were generated with immunoSEQ multiplex PCR, while TCRdb's copy carries only in-frame clones and drops some. The sample includes about 160,000 clones, about four fifths of them seen just once. CDR1 LGHNA and CDR2 YNFKEQ come from the germline V gene. The CDR3 sequence is 17 residues long. The ends lost 4 bases at V and 2 bases at J; junction bases unmatched: 12. The TCR was taken from a man aged 50-60 years in good health and CMV-seropositive. The specimen sequenced was PBMCs. J is TRBJ2-3 and V is TRBV4-2; 7 bases are shared with TRBD2. CDR3 coding DNA: TGTGCCAGCAGCCCATATCCGAGACTAGCCACCACAGATACGCAGTATTTT. Protein: CASSPYPRLATTDTQYF.